Shown below are 15 T cell receptor beta chains from a single sample sequenced in a study of shared T cell receptors in the human thymus. TCRdb keeps only in-frame clones here, not all; method: immunoSEQ multiplex PCR. The sample has just under 550,000 clones; approximately 80% are singletons. This sample also belongs to another study, concerning human thymus T cells.

The sequencing sample was made of thymocytes. Receptors originate from a boy under three years old with a congenital heart defect.

The chain recombines TRBV6-1 with TRBJ1-1; 7 bases fit TRBD1. In germline, CDR1 is MNHNS, CDR2 SASEGT. The junction had 6 bases not matched to a gene; V was cut back by 7 bases and J by 1 base. The CDR3 has 14 residues. This CDR3 is CASIPRTGNTEAFF. The CDR3 DNA sequence: TGTGCCAGCATTCCCCGGACAGGGAACACTGAAGCTTTCTTT.

The chain joins TRBV15 to TRBJ2-5; 10 bases are a match to TRBD1. CDR1 is LNHNV, CDR2 YYDKDF, per germline (reference sequence). The CDR3 loop spans 15 amino acids. Losses at the gene ends were 5 bases for V and 2 bases for J; bases not matched to a gene: 5. CDR3 sequence: CATSGQGGVQETQYF. The CDR3 DNA follows: TGTGCCACCAGCGGACAGGGGGGGGTACAAGAGACCCAGTACTTC.

V and J are TRBV25-1 and TRBJ2-1; 7 bases map to TRBD2. Germline V gives CDR1 MGHDK, CDR2 SYGVNS. The CDR3 covers 18 residues. J gave up 4 bases and V 3 bases, and 15 bases lay outside the gene matches. CDR3 sequence reads: CASSDSSGAPALYNEQFF. The CDR3 DNA reads TGTGCCAGCAGTGACTCTAGCGGAGCGCCCGCTTTATACAATGAGCAGTTCTTC.

The chain couples TRBV5-1 to TRBJ1-5; D perhaps matches TRBD1 (6 bases). Germline V CDR1 and CDR2: SGHRS, YFSETQ. This CDR3 region has 15 residues. Trimming removed 1 base from V and 2 bases from J, with 10 bases in between. CDR3 sequence: CASSLTGLGNQPQHF. CDR3 in DNA: TGCGCCAGCAGCTTGACAGGGTTAGGCAATCAGCCCCAGCATTTT.

In its sample, this clone was seen a few times. The chain links TRBV19 to TRBJ2-2, with 11 bases that match TRBD2. Trimming removed 2 bases from V and 3 bases from J; junction bases left unmatched: 5. The CDR3 has 17 amino acids. CDR1 and CDR2 from the germline V gene are LNHDA and SQIVND (reference sequence). CDR3 in DNA: TGTGCCAGTAGTATACAGACTAGCGGGATATACACCGGGGAGCTGTTTTTT. Its translation is CASSIQTSGIYTGELFF.

The gene calls are TRBV4-1 and TRBJ2-5; perhaps TRBD1 as D (6 bases). Germline lookup yields CDR1 MGHRA and CDR2 YSYEKL. V lost 4 bases and J lost 3, with 12 bases in between. The CDR3 has 14 residues. Written as DNA, the CDR3 is TGCGCCAGCAGCCCTAAACAGGGCGAAGAGACCCAGTACTTC. This gives the protein CASSPKQGEETQYF.

The V gene is TRBV28, the J gene TRBJ1-5; 8 bases are shared with TRBD1. Germline lookup yields CDR1 MDHEN and CDR2 SYDVKM. The V segment lost 2 bases and the J segment 3 bases; nucleotides outside the gene matches: 27. This CDR3 is built from 23 residues. CDR3 residues: CASSLLVLAKIKRDRLSNQPQHF. CDR3 coding DNA: TGTGCCAGCAGTTTACTTGTGCTCGCCAAGATTAAGCGGGACAGGCTTTCCAATCAGCCCCAGCATTTT.

The V and J genes are TRBV11-1 and TRBJ2-1; D may be TRBD1 (6 bases). V was pared by 5 bases and J by 7 bases, with 24 bases between. This CDR3 is 17 amino acids long. CDR1 SGHAT and CDR2 FQDESV come from the germline V gene (reference sequence). The chain's CDR3 is CASSRPRDYPRGNEQFF. In nucleotides, the CDR3 is TGTGCCAGCAGCCGCCCCCGCGACTACCCGAGGGGGAATGAGCAGTTCTTC.

The chain combines TRBV28 with TRBJ2-1; 7 bases fit TRBD2. Germline lookup yields CDR1 MDHEN and CDR2 SYDVKM. The V segment lost 5 bases and the J segment 1 base; nucleotides outside the gene matches: 11. The CDR3 has 17 residues. The CDR3 DNA is TGTGCCAGCAGTGCTGAGGGAGGGGAGAGTTCCTACAATGAGCAGTTCTTC. Its protein product is CASSAEGGESSYNEQFF.

J is TRBJ2-3 and V is TRBV5-5, with 12 bases that match TRBD2. CDR3 length: 18 amino acids. The germline gives CDR1 SGHKS, CDR2 YYEKEE (reference sequence). Trimming removed 4 bases from V and 3 bases from J; junction bases left unmatched: 12. The CDR3 region is CASSQYPSGRGRTDTQYF. CDR3 DNA sequence: TGTGCCAGCAGCCAATATCCTAGCGGGAGGGGTAGGACAGATACGCAGTATTTT.

The CDR3 sequence: CASSRLAGEGVGELFF. The CDR3 DNA sequence: TGTGCCAGCAGCCGACTAGCGGGAGAAGGGGTCGGGGAGCTGTTTTTT. The rearrangement links TRBV11-3 to TRBJ2-2; 12 bases match TRBD2. The germline CDR1 and CDR2 sequences are SGHNT and YENEEA. V shed 5 bases and J 7 bases; nucleotides not matched to a gene: 8. The CDR3 has 16 amino acids.

V gene TRBV29-1 combines with J gene TRBJ1-2; TRBD1 matches at 7 bases. Germline V lookup: CDR1 SQVTM, CDR2 ANQGSEA. CDR3 size: 14 residues. With 4 bases clipped from V and 1 base from J, the junction kept 6 bases outside the gene matches. CDR3 loop: CSVGRGQLNYGYTF. In nucleotides, the CDR3 is TGCAGCGTTGGGAGGGGACAGCTTAACTATGGCTACACCTTC.

The V and J genes are TRBV2 and TRBJ1-1; 8 bases are shared with TRBD1. Germline assignment: CDR1 SNHLY and CDR2 FYNNEI. V was pared by 3 bases and J by 4 bases, with 7 bases of the junction left unmatched. This CDR3 is 15 amino acids long. CDR3 in amino acids: CASSDRGLLGTEAFF. Written as DNA, the CDR3 is TGTGCCAGCAGTGACAGGGGGCTTTTGGGCACTGAAGCTTTCTTT. Full variable domain (remainder filled in from reference TRBV2 and TRBJ1-1): EPEVTQTPSHQVTQMGQEVILRCVPISNHLYFYWYRQILGQKVEFLVSFYNNEISEKSEIFDDQFSVERPDGSNFTLKIRSTKLEDSAMYFCASSDRGLLGTEAFFGQGTRLTVV.

The chain links TRBV10-3 to TRBJ1-5, with D unclear. Trimming cost V 2 bases and J 3 bases, with 17 bases left between them. The CDR3 has 17 amino acids. Germline values: CDR1 ENHRY, CDR2 SYGVKD. The CDR3 nucleotides read TGTGCCATCAGTGAGACGCGGAACCCGGGGAACAATCAGCCCCAGCATTTT. Its protein is CAISETRNPGNNQPQHF.

The rearrangement joins TRBV2 to TRBJ2-1, with 8 bases that match TRBD2. The CDR3 runs 15 residues. Germline V gene sequence: CDR1 SNHLY, CDR2 FYNNEI. V shed 6 bases, J shed 4 bases, and the junction held 8 bases outside the gene matches. CDR3 protein: CASRKLAEDYNEQFF. CDR3 DNA: TGTGCCAGCAGGAAACTAGCGGAGGATTACAATGAGCAGTTCTTC.